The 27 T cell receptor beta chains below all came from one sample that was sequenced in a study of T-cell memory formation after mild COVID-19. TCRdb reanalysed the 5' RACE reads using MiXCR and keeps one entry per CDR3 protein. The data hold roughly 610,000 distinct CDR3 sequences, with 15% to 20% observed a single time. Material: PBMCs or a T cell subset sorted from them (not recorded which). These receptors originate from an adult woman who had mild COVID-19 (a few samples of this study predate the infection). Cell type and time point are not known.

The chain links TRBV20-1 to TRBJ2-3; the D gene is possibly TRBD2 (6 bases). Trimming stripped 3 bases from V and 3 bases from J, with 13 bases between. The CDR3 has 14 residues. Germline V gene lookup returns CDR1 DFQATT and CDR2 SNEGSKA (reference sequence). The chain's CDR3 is CSASGTGRTDTQYF. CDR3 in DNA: TGCAGTGCTAGCGGGACTGGGAGAACAGATACGCAGTATTTT.

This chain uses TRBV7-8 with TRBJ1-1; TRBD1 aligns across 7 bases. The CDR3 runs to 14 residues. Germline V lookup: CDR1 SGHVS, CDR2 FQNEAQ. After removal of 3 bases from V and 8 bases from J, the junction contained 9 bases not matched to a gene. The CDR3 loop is CASSFKLEGQEAFF. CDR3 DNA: TGTGCCAGCAGCTTTAAGTTAGAGGGACAGGAAGCTTTCTTT.

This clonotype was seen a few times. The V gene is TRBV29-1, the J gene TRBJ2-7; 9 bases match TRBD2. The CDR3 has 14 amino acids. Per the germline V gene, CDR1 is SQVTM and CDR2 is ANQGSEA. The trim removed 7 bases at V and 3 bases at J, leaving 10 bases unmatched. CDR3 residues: CSGASGGQIYEQYF. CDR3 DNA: TGCAGCGGGGCCAGCGGGGGGCAAATCTACGAGCAGTACTTC.

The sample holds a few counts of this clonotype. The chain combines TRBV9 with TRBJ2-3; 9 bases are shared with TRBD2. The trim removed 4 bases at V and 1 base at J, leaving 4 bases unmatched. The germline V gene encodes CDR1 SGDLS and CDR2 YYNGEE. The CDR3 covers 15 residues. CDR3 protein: CASSQSGGRTDTQYF. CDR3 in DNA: TGTGCCAGCAGCCAAAGCGGGGGGCGCACAGATACGCAGTATTTT.

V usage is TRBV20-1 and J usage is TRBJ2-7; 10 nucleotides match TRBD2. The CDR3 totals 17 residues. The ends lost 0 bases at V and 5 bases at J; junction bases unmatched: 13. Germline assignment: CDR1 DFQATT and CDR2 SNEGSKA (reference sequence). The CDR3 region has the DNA TGCAGTGCTAGAGATCTAGCGGGGCTAGCGGGGGATGACGAGCAGTACTTC. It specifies CSARDLAGLAGDDEQYF.

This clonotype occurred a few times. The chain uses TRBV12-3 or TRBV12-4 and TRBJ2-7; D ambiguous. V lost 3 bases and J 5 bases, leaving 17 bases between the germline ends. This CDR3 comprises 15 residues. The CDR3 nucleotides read TGTGCCAGCAGTTTCAATCGACCCGGTCCCCACGAGCAGTACTTC. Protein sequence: CASSFNRPGPHEQYF.

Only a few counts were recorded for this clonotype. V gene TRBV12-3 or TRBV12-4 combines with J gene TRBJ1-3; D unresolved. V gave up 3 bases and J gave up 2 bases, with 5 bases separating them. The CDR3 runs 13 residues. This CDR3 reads CASSFRTGNTIYF. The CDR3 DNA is TGTGCCAGCAGTTTTCGTACTGGAAACACCATATATTTT.

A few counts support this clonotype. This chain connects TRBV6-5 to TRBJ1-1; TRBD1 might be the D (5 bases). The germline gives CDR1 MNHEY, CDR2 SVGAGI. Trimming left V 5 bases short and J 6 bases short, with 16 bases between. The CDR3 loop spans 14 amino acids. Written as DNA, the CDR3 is TGTGCCAGCAGTAATGGGGCTGAGGGGCCTGAAGCTTTCTTT. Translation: CASSNGAEGPEAFF.

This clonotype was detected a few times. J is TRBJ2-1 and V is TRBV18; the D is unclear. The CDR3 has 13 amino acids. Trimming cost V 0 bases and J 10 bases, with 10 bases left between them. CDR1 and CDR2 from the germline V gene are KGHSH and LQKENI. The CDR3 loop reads CASSPPEGLEQFF. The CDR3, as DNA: TGTGCCAGCTCACCACCGGAAGGGCTAGAGCAGTTCTTC.

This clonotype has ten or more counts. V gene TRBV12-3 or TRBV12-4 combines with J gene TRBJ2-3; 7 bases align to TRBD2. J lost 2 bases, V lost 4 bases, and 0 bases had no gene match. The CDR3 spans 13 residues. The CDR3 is CASSWDYTDTQYF. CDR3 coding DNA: TGTGCCAGCAGTTGGGACTACACAGATACGCAGTATTTT.

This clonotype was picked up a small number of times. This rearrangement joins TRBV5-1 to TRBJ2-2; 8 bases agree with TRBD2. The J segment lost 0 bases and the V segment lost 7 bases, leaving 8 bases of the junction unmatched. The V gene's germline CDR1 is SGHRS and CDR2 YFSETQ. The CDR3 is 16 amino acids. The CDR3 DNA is TGCGCCAGCGTGTTGGGAGCGGGGGCGAACACCGGGGAGCTGTTTTTT. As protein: CASVLGAGANTGELFF.

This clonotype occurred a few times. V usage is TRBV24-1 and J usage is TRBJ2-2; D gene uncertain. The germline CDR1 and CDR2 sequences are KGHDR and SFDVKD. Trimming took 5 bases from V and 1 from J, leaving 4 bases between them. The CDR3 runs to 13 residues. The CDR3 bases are TGTGCCACCAGTGCGAGGAACACCGGGGAGCTGTTTTTT. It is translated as CATSARNTGELFF.

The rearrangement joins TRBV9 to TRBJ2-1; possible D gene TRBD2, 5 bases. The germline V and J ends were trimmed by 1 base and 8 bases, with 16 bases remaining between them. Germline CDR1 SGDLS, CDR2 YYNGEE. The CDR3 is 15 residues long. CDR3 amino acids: CASSVRSSAGHEQFF. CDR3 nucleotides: TGTGCCAGCAGCGTACGGAGTAGCGCTGGGCATGAGCAGTTCTTC.

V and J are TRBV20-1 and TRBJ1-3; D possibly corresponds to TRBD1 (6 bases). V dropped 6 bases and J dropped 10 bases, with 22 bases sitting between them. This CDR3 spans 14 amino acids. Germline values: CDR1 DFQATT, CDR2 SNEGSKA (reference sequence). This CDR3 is CSAFFGGLVRTIYF. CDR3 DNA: TGCAGTGCCTTCTTCGGGGGCTTAGTTCGAACCATATATTTT.

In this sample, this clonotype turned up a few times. For the CDR3, the DNA is TGTGCCAGCAAGTCGTCCGGGACAGATGGAAACACCATATATTTT. As protein: CASKSSGTDGNTIYF. The J gene is TRBJ1-3, the V gene TRBV18; 7 positions match TRBD1. There are 15 residues in the CDR3. Looked up from germline, CDR1 is KGHSH and CDR2 is LQKENI. V dropped 8 bases and J dropped 3; count of bases not matched to a gene: 10.

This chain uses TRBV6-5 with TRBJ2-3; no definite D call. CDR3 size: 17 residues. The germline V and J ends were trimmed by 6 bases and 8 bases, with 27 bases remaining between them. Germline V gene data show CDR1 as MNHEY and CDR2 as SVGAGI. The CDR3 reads CASSQKLHTPSFGTQYF. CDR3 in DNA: TGTGCCAGCAGCCAGAAACTTCATACCCCGAGTTTCGGTACGCAGTATTTT.

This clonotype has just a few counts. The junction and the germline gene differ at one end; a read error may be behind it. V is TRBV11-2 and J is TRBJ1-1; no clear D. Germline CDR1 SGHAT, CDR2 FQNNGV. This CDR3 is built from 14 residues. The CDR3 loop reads CASRKGGLKTEAFF. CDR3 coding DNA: TGTGCCAGCAGAAAAGGAGGACTGAAAACTGAAGCTTTCTTT.

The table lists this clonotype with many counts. CDR3 in amino acids: CASSLQSSYNEQFF. The CDR3 nucleotides read TGTGCCAGCAGTTTACAGAGCTCCTACAATGAGCAGTTCTTC. V usage is TRBV12-3 or TRBV12-4 and J usage is TRBJ2-1; no definite D call. V lost 2 bases and J 0 bases, leaving 5 bases between the germline ends. The CDR3 is 14 residues long.

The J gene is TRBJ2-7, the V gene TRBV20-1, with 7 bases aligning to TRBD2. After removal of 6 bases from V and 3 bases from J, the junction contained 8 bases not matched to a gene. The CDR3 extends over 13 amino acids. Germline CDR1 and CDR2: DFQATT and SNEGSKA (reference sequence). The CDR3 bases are TGCAGTGCCCTCCCCCAGCGGGGCTACGAGCAGTACTTC. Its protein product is CSALPQRGYEQYF.

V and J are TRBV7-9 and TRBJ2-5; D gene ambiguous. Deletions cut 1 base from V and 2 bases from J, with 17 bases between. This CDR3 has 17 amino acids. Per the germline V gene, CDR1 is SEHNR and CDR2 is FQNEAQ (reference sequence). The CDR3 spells CASSLGGLSRNQETQYF. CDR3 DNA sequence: TGTGCCAGCAGCTTAGGTGGCCTCTCCCGGAATCAAGAGACCCAGTACTTC.

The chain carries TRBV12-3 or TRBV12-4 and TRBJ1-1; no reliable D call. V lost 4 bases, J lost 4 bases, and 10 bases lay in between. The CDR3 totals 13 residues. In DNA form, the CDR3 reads TGTGCCAGCAGTTGGACGGGCTTCACTGAAGCTTTCTTT. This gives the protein CASSWTGFTEAFF.

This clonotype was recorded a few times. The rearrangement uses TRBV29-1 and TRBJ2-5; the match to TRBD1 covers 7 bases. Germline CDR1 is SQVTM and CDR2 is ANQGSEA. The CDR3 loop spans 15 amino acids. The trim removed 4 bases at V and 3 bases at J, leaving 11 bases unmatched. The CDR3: CSVGPSTGYEETQYF. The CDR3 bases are TGCAGCGTTGGCCCTTCGACAGGGTACGAAGAGACCCAGTACTTC. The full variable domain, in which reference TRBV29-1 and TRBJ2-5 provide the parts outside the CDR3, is SAVISQKPSRDICQRGTSLTIQCQVDSQVTMMFWYRQQPGQSLTLIATANQGSEATYESGFVIDKFPISRPNLTFSTLTVSNMSPEDSSIYLCSVGPSTGYEETQYFGPGTRLLVL.

The CDR3 loop is CASSPGPWEETQYF. The CDR3 DNA reads as TGTGCCAGCAGCCCCGGCCCATGGGAAGAGACCCAGTACTTC. The chain joins TRBV4-2 to TRBJ2-5; D is uncertain. Germline CDR1 and CDR2: LGHNA and YNFKEQ. Trimming shortened V by 4 bases and J by 3 bases, and 12 bases separated the two germline ends. This CDR3 spans 14 amino acids.

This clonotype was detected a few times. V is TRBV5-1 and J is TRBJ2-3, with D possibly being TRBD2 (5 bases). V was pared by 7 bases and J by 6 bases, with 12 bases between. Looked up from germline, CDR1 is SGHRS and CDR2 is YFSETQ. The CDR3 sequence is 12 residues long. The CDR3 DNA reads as TGCGCCAGCGCCGTTGAGGGCGATACGCAGTATTTT. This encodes CASAVEGDTQYF.

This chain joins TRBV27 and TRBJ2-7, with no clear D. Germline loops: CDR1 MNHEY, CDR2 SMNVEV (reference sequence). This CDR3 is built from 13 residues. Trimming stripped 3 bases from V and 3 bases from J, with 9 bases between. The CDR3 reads CASSFTELYEQYF. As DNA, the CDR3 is TGTGCCAGCAGTTTTACAGAGCTCTACGAGCAGTACTTC.

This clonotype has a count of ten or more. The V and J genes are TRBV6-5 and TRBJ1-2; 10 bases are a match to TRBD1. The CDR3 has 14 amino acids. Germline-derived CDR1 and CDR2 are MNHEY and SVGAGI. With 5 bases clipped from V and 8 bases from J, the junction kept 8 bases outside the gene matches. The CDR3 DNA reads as TGTGCCAGCAGTCCCGACAGGGGGCGAGGGGGCTACACCTTC. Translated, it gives CASSPDRGRGGYTF.

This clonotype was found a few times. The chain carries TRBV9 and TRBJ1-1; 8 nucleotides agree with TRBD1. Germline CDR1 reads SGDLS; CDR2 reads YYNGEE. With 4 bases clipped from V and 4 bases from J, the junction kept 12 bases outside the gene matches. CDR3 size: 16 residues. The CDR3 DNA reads TGTGCCAGCAGCACCCAGGACAGGGTAAGGGTCACTGAAGCTTTCTTT. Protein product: CASSTQDRVRVTEAFF.